A single sample is the source of the 30 T cell receptor beta chains below, sequenced in a study of blood T cell repertoires in COVID-19 (dated by TCRdb to about 2020). The method was the immunoSEQ multiplex PCR assay. TCRdb mirrors the immuneACCESS table, restricted to in-frame sequences. Some clones are absent from its copies; in checked studies, under half trace to an unresolved V gene, and the reason for the others is unknown. This sample holds 180,000 or so clones; roughly 86% were observed only once. The top ten constitute roughly 2.6% of the sample. Sequencing used peripheral blood. These receptors all stem from a man in his forties with active or convalescent COVID-19.

The chain couples TRBV27 to TRBJ1-1; D not certain. This CDR3 is 15 amino acids long. The V gene's germline CDR1 is MNHEY and CDR2 SMNVEV (reference sequence). V was trimmed by 0 bases and J by 2 bases, leaving 10 bases between them. The CDR3 is CASSLSEAVNTEAFF. DNA for the CDR3: TGTGCCAGCAGTTTATCGGAGGCGGTTAACACTGAAGCTTTCTTT.

The chain joins TRBV30 to TRBJ1-2, with D unclear. CDR3 length equals 14 residues. Germline lookup yields CDR1 GTSNPN and CDR2 SVGIG (reference sequence). Trimming left V 3 bases short and J 2 bases short, with 13 bases between. The CDR3 spells CAWSLNLGNYGYTF. The DNA for the CDR3 is TGTGCCTGGAGCTTAAACCTCGGGAACTATGGCTACACCTTC.

The chain couples TRBV4-2 to TRBJ2-2; D may be TRBD2 (5 bases). This CDR3 spans 16 amino acids. Trimming took 0 bases from V and 3 from J, leaving 11 bases between them. Germline loops: CDR1 LGHNA, CDR2 YNFKEQ. This CDR3 reads CASSQDSGTHTGELFF. The CDR3 DNA reads as TGTGCCAGCAGCCAAGACTCGGGAACCCACACCGGGGAGCTGTTTTTT.

This rearrangement joins TRBV7-9 to TRBJ1-3; no definite D call. The ends were cut back, 6 bases at V and 2 bases at J, with 14 bases in the middle. Germline lookup yields CDR1 SEHNR and CDR2 FQNEAQ (reference sequence). This CDR3 has 15 amino acids. CDR3 sequence: CASSRLEAPGNTIYF. The CDR3 nucleotides are TGTGCCAGCAGTCGATTGGAGGCTCCTGGAAACACCATATATTTT.

There are a few counts of this clone. The chain has TRBV2 and TRBJ1-1, with D possibly being TRBD1 (5 bases). CDR3 length equals 15 residues. Trimming removed 3 bases from V and 1 base from J, with 12 bases in between. Germline V gene data show CDR1 as SNHLY and CDR2 as FYNNEI. The CDR3 is CASSDRDGGNTEAFF. As DNA, the CDR3 is TGTGCCAGCAGTGACAGGGACGGGGGGAACACTGAAGCTTTCTTT. Full variable domain (remainder filled in from reference TRBV2 and TRBJ1-1): EPEVTQTPSHQVTQMGQEVILRCVPISNHLYFYWYRQILGQKVEFLVSFYNNEISEKSEIFDDQFSVERPDGSNFTLKIRSTKLEDSAMYFCASSDRDGGNTEAFFGQGTRLTVV.

V and J are TRBV2 and TRBJ1-5, with D uncertain. This CDR3 region has 14 residues. V lost 3 bases to trimming and J lost 7 bases, with 13 bases between them. From germline, CDR1 is SNHLY and CDR2 FYNNEI. CDR3 coding DNA: TGTGCCAGCAGTGAGGGCCGAACGGTACAGCCCCAGCATTTT. Translating gives CASSEGRTVQPQHF.

The chain combines TRBV5-6 with TRBJ1-1; D gene ambiguous. There are 15 residues in the CDR3. Germline V gives CDR1 SGHDT, CDR2 YYEEEE. Trimming stripped 5 bases from V and 2 bases from J, with 16 bases between. CDR3 sequence (DNA): TGTGCCAGCAGGATCGCCGGGGTAGATAACACTGAAGCTTTCTTT. Amino acid sequence: CASRIAGVDNTEAFF.

The rearrangement uses TRBV24-1 and TRBJ2-7; 7 nucleotides agree with TRBD1. Germline-derived CDR1 and CDR2 are KGHDR and SFDVKD. The CDR3 covers 17 residues. With 9 bases clipped from V and 4 bases from J, the junction kept 20 bases outside the gene matches. CDR3 residues: CATGRQGIQTFGYEQYF. CDR3 DNA: TGTGCCACCGGTCGACAGGGTATACAGACGTTTGGATACGAGCAGTACTTC.

This clone occurred once. This chain connects TRBV18 to TRBJ1-6; D call uncertain. CDR3 size: 16 residues. CDR1 and CDR2 from the germline V gene are KGHSH and LQKENI. V lost 2 bases and J 8 bases, leaving 16 bases between the germline ends. The CDR3 DNA reads TGTGCCAGCTCACCAATACCAGGTCGACACGATTCACCCCTCCACTTT. Residues: CASSPIPGRHDSPLHF.

The chain links TRBV6-5 to TRBJ1-2, with 7 nucleotides matching TRBD1. The J segment lost 2 bases and the V segment lost 4 bases, leaving 10 bases of the junction unmatched. The CDR3 has 16 amino acids. Germline CDR1 is MNHEY and CDR2 is SVGAGI. In nucleotides, the CDR3 is TGTGCCAGCAGTTTCCGGACAGGAACCAGGAACTATGGCTACACCTTC. Amino acid sequence: CASSFRTGTRNYGYTF.

The chain uses TRBV3-1 (or the pseudogene TRBV3-2) and TRBJ1-6; TRBD1 aligns across 9 bases. This CDR3 spans 17 amino acids. J was trimmed by 8 bases and V by 3 bases; bases with no gene match: 11. Per germline, CDR1 LGHDT and CDR2 YNNKEL (reference sequence). The CDR3 loop reads CASSQDRGLAGYSPLHF. The CDR3 DNA sequence: TGTGCCAGCAGCCAGGACAGGGGACTCGCCGGGTATTCACCCCTCCACTTT.

This rearrangement joins TRBV28 to TRBJ1-1; D not certain. Looked up from germline, CDR1 is MDHEN and CDR2 is SYDVKM. V was pared by 7 bases and J by 1 base, with 10 bases between. The length of the CDR3 is 13 residues. CDR3 sequence reads: CASTEGRNTEAFF. CDR3 DNA: TGTGCCAGCACCGAGGGTCGGAACACTGAAGCTTTCTTT.

V gene TRBV14 combines with J gene TRBJ2-5; TRBD1 is a possible D gene (6 bases). The CDR3 covers 18 residues. Germline values: CDR1 SGHDN, CDR2 FVKESK. V shed 4 bases and J shed 3 bases, with 24 bases lying between them. CDR3 DNA sequence: TGTGCCAGCAGCCGTACCTCCTATAAGGACAGTTACAAAGAGACCCAGTACTTC. This codes for CASSRTSYKDSYKETQYF.

The chain has TRBV5-1 and TRBJ2-7, with unresolved D. Germline CDR1 reads SGHRS; CDR2 reads YFSETQ. The V end lost 0 bases, the J end lost 0 bases, and 10 bases lay between the germline ends. The CDR3 runs to 15 residues. CDR3 coding DNA: TGCGCCAGCAGCTTGGGACACCTGAGCTCCTACGAGCAGTACTTC. Translated: CASSLGHLSSYEQYF.

For this clone: Other DNA sequences from this sample encode an identical CDR3 as well. The chain employs TRBV19 and TRBJ1-5; 7 bases map to TRBD1. Per germline, CDR1 LNHDA and CDR2 SQIVND (reference sequence). V was clipped by 8 bases and J by 3 bases; unmatched bases: 7. The CDR3 has 14 residues. The CDR3 protein is CASSVTGDNQPQHF. CDR3 in DNA: TGTGCCAGTTCCGTAACAGGGGACAATCAGCCCCAGCATTTT.

The V gene is TRBV7-9, the J gene TRBJ1-4; 10 nucleotides match TRBD1. Germline CDR1 and CDR2: SEHNR and FQNEAQ (reference sequence). V was clipped by 4 bases and J by 6 bases; unmatched bases: 5. This CDR3 has 15 residues. The CDR3 region is CASSSRQGADEKLFF. Here the CDR3 DNA reads TGTGCCAGCAGCTCCCGACAGGGGGCAGATGAAAAACTGTTTTTT.

This clone was seen once. The V gene is TRBV5-1, the J gene TRBJ2-5, with TRBD2 matching over 8 bases. This CDR3 contains 15 residues. In germline, CDR1 is SGHRS, CDR2 YFSETQ. Trimming at V came to 4 bases and at J to 5 bases, leaving 10 bases not matched to a gene. The CDR3 DNA is TGCGCCAGCAGCCCGGGGGGTAGCGGGGCGGAGACCCAGTACTTC. The encoded protein is CASSPGGSGAETQYF.

The rearrangement links TRBV11-2 to TRBJ1-4; TRBD1 matches 9 bases. J lost 6 bases, V lost 3 bases, and 2 bases had no gene match. Germline V gene lookup returns CDR1 SGHAT and CDR2 FQNNGV. The CDR3 loop spans 14 amino acids. The CDR3 DNA reads as TGTGCCAGCAGCTTGACAGGGGGTCATGAAAAACTGTTTTTT. Residues: CASSLTGGHEKLFF.

V gene TRBV19 combines with J gene TRBJ1-2; 11 bases agree with TRBD1. Germline V lookup: CDR1 LNHDA, CDR2 SQIVND (reference sequence). V was clipped by 8 bases and J by 7 bases; unmatched bases: 9. The CDR3 runs 14 residues. The CDR3 here is CASGLGTGGSGYTF. Written as DNA, the CDR3 is TGTGCCAGTGGGCTGGGGACAGGGGGGTCTGGCTACACCTTC.

This rearrangement joins TRBV2 to TRBJ1-2; 11 bases map to TRBD1. The CDR3 sequence is 16 residues long. Germline-derived CDR1 and CDR2 are SNHLY and FYNNEI. V gave up 6 bases and J gave up 6 bases; unmatched junction bases: 12. This CDR3 is CASRRSFLDRGHGYTF. The CDR3 DNA reads as TGTGCCAGCAGACGCTCGTTCCTGGACAGGGGGCATGGCTACACCTTC.

The V call is TRBV30, the J call TRBJ1-4; D gene unclear. The CDR3 covers 16 residues. Trimming removed 0 bases from V and 10 bases from J, with 21 bases in between. CDR1 and CDR2 (germline): GTSNPN, SVGIG (reference sequence). The CDR3 sequence: CAWSVNPPQVVGKLFF. In nucleotides, the CDR3 is TGTGCCTGGAGTGTGAATCCTCCCCAGGTGGTGGGAAAACTGTTTTTT.

The chain joins TRBV11-2 to TRBJ2-3, with unresolved D. Germline V gene sequence: CDR1 SGHAT, CDR2 FQNNGV. The CDR3 runs 14 residues. V was clipped by 1 base and J by 0 bases, with 5 bases between them. The CDR3 nucleotides read TGTGCCAGCAGCTTAGGAGTTAGCACAGATACGCAGTATTTT. As protein: CASSLGVSTDTQYF.

The chain links TRBV6-5 to TRBJ2-2, with TRBD2 as a possible D gene (5 bases). The CDR3 sequence is 15 residues long. V lost 8 bases to trimming and J lost 4 bases, with 17 bases between them. Per the germline V gene, CDR1 is MNHEY and CDR2 is SVGAGI. The CDR3 DNA follows: TGTGCCAGCGTTGTTTCCGGGATTGTCACCGGGGAGCTGTTTTTT. Translating it yields CASVVSGIVTGELFF.

V usage is TRBV10-1 and J usage is TRBJ2-4; 7 bases line up with TRBD2. J was trimmed by 8 bases and V by 2 bases; bases with no gene match: 9. The CDR3 has 15 amino acids. Germline V gene data show CDR1 as WNHNN and CDR2 as SYGVQD (reference sequence). The CDR3, as DNA: TGCGCCAGCAGTGAGGGGAGACAACGGGGGGACATTCAGTACTTC. Translation gives CASSEGRQRGDIQYF.

The CDR3 region has the DNA TGCGCCAGCAGCGGATGGACACACGCCGGCTATGGCTACACCTTC. The encoded protein is CASSGWTHAGYGYTF. The chain is built from TRBV5-1 and TRBJ1-2; possible D gene TRBD1, 5 bases. V lost 4 bases and J lost 4, with 17 bases in between. This CDR3 has 15 amino acids. Germline values: CDR1 SGHRS, CDR2 YFSETQ.

The gene calls are TRBV4-1 and TRBJ1-1, with D perhaps matching TRBD1 (5 bases). Germline-derived CDR1 and CDR2 are MGHRA and YSYEKL. The CDR3 sequence is 17 residues long. V lost 0 bases, J lost 1 base, and 15 bases lay in between. CDR3 residues: CASSQDVGPPTNTEAFF. The CDR3 nucleotides are TGCGCCAGCAGCCAAGATGTGGGGCCCCCTACGAACACTGAAGCTTTCTTT.

The V call is TRBV4-1, the J call TRBJ2-1; D may be TRBD1 (5 bases). The CDR3 spans 16 residues. Trimming took off 3 bases at V and 0 bases at J, with 12 bases between the two ends. Germline CDR1 is MGHRA and CDR2 is YSYEKL. Here the CDR3 reads CASSQLRASSYNEQFF. In nucleotides, the CDR3 is TGCGCCAGCAGCCAGCTCAGGGCAAGCTCCTACAATGAGCAGTTCTTC.

This chain uses TRBV15 with TRBJ2-3; a weak D match, TRBD2 (7 bases). The CDR3 covers 15 residues. In germline, CDR1 is LNHNV, CDR2 YYDKDF (reference sequence). Trimming took off 1 base at V and 3 bases at J, with 11 bases between the two ends. The CDR3 loop is CATSRVRGRTDTQYF. The CDR3 DNA follows: TGTGCCACCAGCAGAGTGCGGGGGCGTACAGATACGCAGTATTTT.

The chain is built from TRBV10-3 and TRBJ2-1; tentative D call: TRBD2 (6 bases). This CDR3 comprises 14 residues. CDR1 and CDR2 from the germline V gene are ENHRY and SYGVKD. Trimming shortened V by 4 bases and J by 4 bases, and 11 bases separated the two germline ends. In DNA, the CDR3 is TGTGCCATCAGTGGAAGTGGGGGGTACAATGAGCAGTTCTTC. It is translated as CAISGSGGYNEQFF.

Turning to this clone: Distinct nucleotide sequences in the sample also encode this CDR3. The chain couples TRBV7-3 to TRBJ1-1, with no clear D. Trimming removed 1 base at V and 4 bases at J, with 7 bases between. The CDR3 is made up of 13 amino acids. Germline values: CDR1 SGHTA, CDR2 FQGTGA. This CDR3 reads CASSLNGGTEAFF. For the CDR3, the DNA is TGTGCCAGCAGCTTAAACGGCGGCACTGAAGCTTTCTTT.